A single sample is the source of the 15 T cell receptor beta chains below, sequenced in a study of cytomegalovirus exposure and HLA in healthy donors. Method: immunoSEQ multiplex PCR; TCRdb's copy keeps in-frame clones and lacks some. This table holds tens of thousands of clones, about 93% found once. What was sequenced was PBMCs. The receptor source for this set is a young woman in good health and CMV-seropositive.

The CDR3 sequence is CASRADISSYEQYF. The DNA for the CDR3 is TGCGCCAGCAGGGCGGACATCAGCTCCTACGAGCAGTACTTC. The chain couples TRBV5-1 to TRBJ2-7, with D tentatively TRBD1 (5 bases). The germline V gene encodes CDR1 SGHRS and CDR2 YFSETQ. The CDR3 is made up of 14 amino acids. The V and J ends lost 5 bases and 0 bases respectively, with 12 bases between them.

The gene calls are TRBV19 and TRBJ1-2, with 9 bases fitting TRBD1. The germline V gene has CDR1 LNHDA and CDR2 SQIVND (reference sequence). The CDR3 covers 14 residues. After removal of 5 bases from V and 1 base from J, the junction contained 2 bases not matched to a gene. CDR3 protein: CASSRDRDNYGYTF. In DNA, the CDR3 is TGTGCCAGTAGTCGGGACAGGGATAACTATGGCTACACCTTC.

The V and J genes are TRBV4-3 and TRBJ2-3, with 7 bases matching TRBD2. Germline CDR1 LGHNA, CDR2 YSLEER. The CDR3 contains 16 residues. The junction had 10 bases not matched to a gene; V was cut back by 3 bases and J by 4 bases. CDR3 residues: CASSQLGGGDADTQYF. Written as DNA, the CDR3 is TGCGCCAGCAGCCAGTTAGGCGGGGGTGACGCAGATACGCAGTATTTT.

The chain has TRBV19 and TRBJ2-1; D gene uncertain. Trimming left V 3 bases short and J 9 bases short, with 12 bases between. This CDR3 spans 13 amino acids. The germline V gene has CDR1 LNHDA and CDR2 SQIVND (reference sequence). CDR3 DNA: TGTGCCAGTAGTATCCAACTAACGGGTGAGCAGTTCTTC. As protein: CASSIQLTGEQFF.

This sequence joins TRBV19 and TRBJ2-1; 9 bases fit TRBD1. V lost 10 bases, J lost 1 base, and 5 bases stayed unmatched. The germline CDR1 and CDR2 sequences are LNHDA and SQIVND (reference sequence). The length of the CDR3 is 14 residues. CDR3 sequence (DNA): TGTGCCACCGTGACAGGGGGTTCCTACAATGAGCAGTTCTTC. Its translation: CATVTGGSYNEQFF. The entire variable domain, with the rest obtained from reference TRBV19 and TRBJ2-1, is as follows: DGGITQSPKYLFRKEGQNVTLSCEQNLNHDAMYWYRQDPGQGLRLIYYSQIVNDFQKGDIAEGYSVSREKKESFPLTVTSAQKNPTAFYLCATVTGGSYNEQFFGPGTRLTVL.

This clone was seen a few times. The V gene is TRBV18, the J gene TRBJ1-4, with 9 bases that match TRBD1. Germline loops: CDR1 KGHSH, CDR2 LQKENI. V gave up 6 bases and J gave up 8 bases; unmatched junction bases: 7. The CDR3 has 14 amino acids. The CDR3 protein is CASSVQGANEKLFF. The DNA for the CDR3 is TGTGCCAGCTCGGTACAGGGGGCAAACGAAAAACTGTTTTTT.

This clone was counted a few times. The rearrangement uses TRBV5-1 and TRBJ2-7; weak D call: TRBD2 (5 bases). This CDR3 region has 13 residues. V was clipped by 4 bases and J by 7 bases, with 15 bases between them. Germline loops: CDR1 SGHRS, CDR2 YFSETQ. CDR3 sequence (DNA): TGCGCCAGCAGCCCGGGAACGCTACAAGAGCAGTACTTC. Translated: CASSPGTLQEQYF.

The V call is TRBV7-8, the J call TRBJ2-1, with TRBD2 matching over 7 bases. J was trimmed by 7 bases and V by 1 base; bases with no gene match: 10. Germline CDR1 SGHVS, CDR2 FQNEAQ. The CDR3 totals 16 residues. CDR3 coding DNA: TGTGCCAGCAGCTTAGACCCCGGGACTAATAGTAATGAGCAGTTCTTC. It is translated as CASSLDPGTNSNEQFF. Using reference TRBV7-8 and TRBJ2-1 for the parts outside the CDR3, the full variable domain is GAGVSQSPRYKVAKRGQDVALRCDPISGHVSLFWYQQALGQGPEFLTYFQNEAQLDKSGLPSDRFFAERPEGSVSTLKIQRTQQEDSAVYLCASSLDPGTNSNEQFFGPGTRLTVL.

The gene calls are TRBV2 and TRBJ1-2; D unclear. Trimming removed 4 bases at V and 5 bases at J, with 8 bases between. Germline V gene lookup returns CDR1 SNHLY and CDR2 FYNNEI. The CDR3 is 12 amino acids. CDR3 in amino acids: CASSVASYGYTF. The CDR3 region has the DNA TGTGCCAGCAGTGTAGCTTCGTATGGCTACACCTTC.

The chain joins TRBV30 to TRBJ1-1; TRBD1 is a possible D gene (6 bases). With 3 bases removed from V and 2 bases from J, the gap between germline ends came to 19 bases. This CDR3 has 16 residues. Germline CDR1 and CDR2: GTSNPN and SVGIG (reference sequence). For the CDR3, the DNA is TGTGCCTGGAGCCACCCAGGGCAGGGGAGAAACACTGAAGCTTTCTTT. Protein: CAWSHPGQGRNTEAFF. The variable domain in full, completed from reference TRBV30 and TRBJ1-1, reads SQTIHQWPATLVQPVGSPLSLECTVEGTSNPNLYWYRQAAGRGLQLLFYSVGIGQISSEVPQNLSASRPQDRQFILSSKKLLLSDSGFYLCAWSHPGQGRNTEAFFGQGTRLTVV.

This clone was seen a handful of times. V is TRBV11-3 and J is TRBJ1-5; weak D call: TRBD1 (5 bases). The CDR3 extends over 15 amino acids. Germline V CDR1 and CDR2: SGHNT, YENEEA. Trimming stripped 1 base from V and 6 bases from J, with 13 bases between. The DNA for the CDR3 is TGTGCCAGCAGCTTAGGTCATCGGGGGGGTCAGCCCCAGCATTTT. Translation gives CASSLGHRGGQPQHF. The complete variable domain, with remaining parts taken from reference TRBV11-3 and TRBJ1-5, reads EAGVVQSPRYKIIEKKQPVAFWCNPISGHNTLYWYLQNLGQGPELLIRYENEEAVDDSQLPKDRFSAERLKGVDSTLKIQPAELGDSAVYLCASSLGHRGGQPQHFGDGTRLSIL.

The chain recombines TRBV4-1 with TRBJ1-2; D is possibly TRBD1 (5 bases). CDR1 and CDR2 from the germline V gene are MGHRA and YSYEKL. The CDR3 length is 13 residues. V lost 1 base and J lost 9, with 12 bases in between. CDR3 in DNA: TGCGCCAGCAGCCAAGTCGGAGGGGCAAGCTACACCTTC. It yields the protein CASSQVGGASYTF.

This clone was counted a single time. The chain combines TRBV2 with TRBJ1-4; D not certain. CDR1 is SNHLY and CDR2 is FYNNEI in the germline V gene. CDR3 length: 14 amino acids. V was pared by 0 bases and J by 4 bases, with 6 bases between. The CDR3 sequence: CASSEARGNEKLFF. DNA of the CDR3: TGTGCCAGCAGTGAAGCGCGGGGTAATGAAAAACTGTTTTTT.

V and J are TRBV19 and TRBJ1-3, with TRBD1 matching 9 bases. The CDR3 has 17 residues. Losses at the gene ends were 6 bases for V and 0 bases for J; bases not matched to a gene: 9. Per the germline V gene, CDR1 is LNHDA and CDR2 is SQIVND (reference sequence). The CDR3 reads CASSRGGQGASGNTIYF. The CDR3 nucleotides are TGTGCCAGTAGCAGAGGGGGACAGGGCGCCTCTGGAAACACCATATATTTT.

This clone was recorded a few times. The chain joins TRBV7-9 to TRBJ1-2, with D possibly being TRBD1 (5 bases). V was pared by 3 bases and J by 8 bases, with 19 bases between. The CDR3 covers 15 residues. CDR1 is SEHNR, CDR2 FQNEAQ, per germline (reference sequence). This CDR3 is CASSFGGTAIKGYTF. The CDR3 DNA follows: TGTGCCAGCAGCTTTGGCGGGACGGCCATAAAGGGCTACACCTTC.